These 22 T cell receptor beta chains were sequenced from one sample in a study of cytomegalovirus exposure and HLA in healthy donors. PCR employed 60 Vbeta and 13 Jbeta primers. Sequencing used immunoSEQ multiplex PCR; TCRdb keeps in-frame clones, though not all of them. The data contain 150,000 to 200,000 clones, 65% to 85% of them singletons. Sequencing input: PBMCs. The source of these receptors is a middle-aged man in good health and CMV-seropositive.

The rearrangement uses TRBV27 and TRBJ1-5; D is perhaps TRBD1 (6 bases). The CDR3 extends over 17 amino acids. Trimming left V 1 base short and J 7 bases short, with 20 bases between. Germline lookup yields CDR1 MNHEY and CDR2 SMNVEV (reference sequence). CDR3 sequence reads: CASSLWAGALDKQPQHF. In DNA form, the CDR3 reads TGTGCCAGCAGTTTATGGGCGGGGGCGCTCGACAAGCAGCCCCAGCATTTT.

This clone was picked up a small number of times. V gene TRBV2 combines with J gene TRBJ2-1, with 9 bases aligning to TRBD1. V lost 5 bases to trimming and J lost 8 bases; unmatched junction nucleotides: 7. Germline lookup yields CDR1 SNHLY and CDR2 FYNNEI. CDR3 length equals 14 residues. CDR3 sequence: CASSLQGAGHEQFF. In DNA form, the CDR3 reads TGTGCCAGCAGTTTACAGGGGGCCGGGCATGAGCAGTTCTTC.

J is TRBJ2-5 and V is TRBV10-3; D is possibly TRBD1 (5 bases). The V end was cut by 2 bases, the J end by 4 bases, with 11 bases between. The CDR3 totals 14 residues. Germline CDR1 reads ENHRY; CDR2 reads SYGVKD. The CDR3 protein is CAISEDSLGETQYF. The DNA for the CDR3 is TGTGCCATCAGTGAGGACAGCTTGGGAGAGACCCAGTACTTC.

This chain joins TRBV19 and TRBJ2-1; D call uncertain. This CDR3 is 14 amino acids long. V shed 0 bases and J shed 3 bases, with 6 bases lying between them. Per germline, CDR1 LNHDA and CDR2 SQIVND (reference sequence). The CDR3 region has the DNA TGTGCCAGTAGTATAGATAAGAGCTACAATGAGCAGTTCTTC. Its protein is CASSIDKSYNEQFF.

This chain links TRBV4-2 with TRBJ1-2; weak D call: TRBD1 (6 bases). With 0 bases removed from V and 6 bases from J, the gap between germline ends came to 14 bases. This CDR3 contains 15 residues. In germline, CDR1 is LGHNA, CDR2 YNFKEQ. CDR3 protein: CASSQEQGSFDGYTF. The CDR3 region has the DNA TGTGCCAGCAGCCAAGAACAGGGTAGCTTTGATGGCTACACCTTC.

V usage is TRBV7-9 and J usage is TRBJ2-1; 8 nucleotides agree with TRBD2. CDR1 and CDR2 (germline): SEHNR, FQNEAQ (reference sequence). The CDR3 spans 14 residues. Trimming cost V 5 bases and J 3 bases; bases outside gene matches: 3. CDR3 sequence: CASSLSGSYNEQFF. For the CDR3, the DNA is TGTGCCAGCAGCCTCAGCGGGAGCTACAATGAGCAGTTCTTC.

The chain joins TRBV7-2 to TRBJ2-7; D might be TRBD1 (6 bases). The CDR3 contains 14 residues. CDR1 and CDR2 from the germline V gene are SGHTA and FQGNSA. V was cut by 1 base and J by 4 bases, with 11 bases left in between. The DNA of the CDR3 is TGTGCCAGCAGCTTAGTTAGGGGGAGTTACGAGCAGTACTTC. As protein: CASSLVRGSYEQYF.

V gene TRBV10-3 combines with J gene TRBJ2-7; no reliable D call. CDR1 ENHRY and CDR2 SYGVKD come from the germline V gene. V was shortened by 0 bases and J by 5 bases, with 23 bases between the two germline ends. This CDR3 contains 18 residues. The CDR3 here is CAISESRSGSPRINEQYF. In DNA form, the CDR3 reads TGTGCCATCAGTGAGTCTCGGTCCGGATCTCCGAGGATAAACGAGCAGTACTTC.

This chain connects TRBV7-6 to TRBJ2-1; D possibly corresponds to TRBD2 (5 bases). Germline-derived CDR1 and CDR2 are SGHVS and FNYEAQ. With 4 bases removed from V and 10 bases from J, the gap between germline ends came to 11 bases. CDR3 length: 12 residues. CDR3 coding DNA: TGTGCCAGCAGCTCAGGCCCGGGAGAGCAGTTCTTC. Its translation is CASSSGPGEQFF.

The V call is TRBV2, the J call TRBJ2-7; 7 bases match TRBD1. This CDR3 is built from 14 residues. The germline V gene has CDR1 SNHLY and CDR2 FYNNEI. The trim removed 4 bases at V and 0 bases at J, leaving 3 bases unmatched. CDR3 region: CASSVQGTSYEQYF. The CDR3 DNA reads TGTGCCAGCAGTGTACAGGGGACCTCCTACGAGCAGTACTTC.

The genes are TRBV9 and TRBJ2-2; TRBD2 matches 12 bases. The CDR3 totals 18 residues. Trimming took 0 bases from V and 1 from J; bases not matched to a gene: 4. Per the germline V gene, CDR1 is SGDLS and CDR2 is YYNGEE. DNA for the CDR3: TGTGCCAGCAGCGTAGTAGAGGGACTAGCGGGGAACACCGGGGAGCTGTTTTTT. It specifies CASSVVEGLAGNTGELFF.

The chain links TRBV11-2 to TRBJ2-3; 8 positions match TRBD2. V was clipped by 2 bases and J by 3 bases; unmatched bases: 10. This CDR3 is built from 17 residues. CDR1 SGHAT and CDR2 FQNNGV come from the germline V gene. CDR3 loop: CASSLSGSGIGTDTQYF. CDR3 sequence (DNA): TGTGCCAGCAGCTTATCGGGTAGCGGGATAGGTACAGATACGCAGTATTTT.

The chain links TRBV6-5 to TRBJ1-4, with D tentatively TRBD1 (5 bases). This CDR3 has 14 amino acids. V gave up 6 bases and J gave up 5 bases, with 13 bases separating them. From germline, CDR1 is MNHEY and CDR2 SVGAGI. This CDR3 is CASSASRANEKLFF. The DNA for the CDR3 is TGTGCCAGCAGCGCATCCAGGGCAAATGAAAAACTGTTTTTT.

This chain joins TRBV19 and TRBJ1-1, with TRBD1 matching 7 bases. This CDR3 is 16 amino acids long. Trimming at V came to 2 bases and at J to 4 bases, leaving 10 bases not matched to a gene. CDR1 is LNHDA and CDR2 is SQIVND in the germline V gene (reference sequence). The CDR3 is CASSIPAGGLSTEAFF. The CDR3 DNA reads as TGTGCCAGTAGTATACCGGCAGGGGGACTGAGCACTGAAGCTTTCTTT.

The V call is TRBV6-5, the J call TRBJ1-1; perhaps TRBD1 as D (5 bases). This CDR3 has 16 residues. The germline CDR1 and CDR2 sequences are MNHEY and SVGAGI. V was cut by 1 base and J by 4 bases, with 16 bases left in between. Written as DNA, the CDR3 is TGTGCCAGCAGTTACTTAGACACAGGCGAGAGCACTGAAGCTTTCTTT. Translated: CASSYLDTGESTEAFF.

The gene calls are TRBV6-5 and TRBJ2-3; D possibly corresponds to TRBD1 (6 bases). This CDR3 has 16 amino acids. The V and J ends lost 4 bases and 2 bases respectively, with 16 bases between them. Germline-derived CDR1 and CDR2 are MNHEY and SVGAGI. The CDR3 coding sequence is TGTGCCAGCAGTTTGACAGGTCCGTGGTCCACAGATACGCAGTATTTT. It encodes CASSLTGPWSTDTQYF.

The V and J genes are TRBV7-2 and TRBJ2-2; D perhaps matches TRBD1 (6 bases). Germline CDR1 reads SGHTA; CDR2 reads FQGNSA. The CDR3 runs 15 residues. Trimming cost V 0 bases and J 4 bases, with 9 bases left between them. CDR3 in amino acids: CASSLAGRGTGELFF. The CDR3 DNA sequence: TGTGCCAGCAGCTTAGCTGGCAGGGGCACCGGGGAGCTGTTTTTT.

DNA for the CDR3: TGCGCCAGCAGTGAGTCGGAGGGGTTGAACACTGAAGCTTTCTTT. Its protein is CASSESEGLNTEAFF. The rearrangement joins TRBV10-1 to TRBJ1-1; perhaps TRBD1 as D (5 bases). Trimming stripped 0 bases from V and 0 bases from J, with 8 bases between. The CDR3 has 15 amino acids. The germline V gene has CDR1 WNHNN and CDR2 SYGVQD (reference sequence).

The CDR3 DNA reads TGTGCCAGCAGTCCGGGAGGAGGGCTCTACGAGCAGTACTTC. This encodes CASSPGGGLYEQYF. V gene TRBV27 combines with J gene TRBJ2-7; 7 bases agree with TRBD2. The ends lost 5 bases at V and 3 bases at J; junction bases unmatched: 7. There are 14 residues in the CDR3. Germline lookup yields CDR1 MNHEY and CDR2 SMNVEV (reference sequence).

The chain carries TRBV6-6 and TRBJ1-1; D gene unclear. Germline V gene sequence: CDR1 MNHNY, CDR2 SVGAGI (reference sequence). Trimming shortened V by 6 bases and J by 1 base, and 12 bases separated the two germline ends. The CDR3 has 14 residues. As DNA, the CDR3 is TGTGCCAGCAGCTCTACCCGGGGGAACACTGAAGCTTTCTTT. It codes for CASSSTRGNTEAFF.

The rearrangement uses TRBV6-5 and TRBJ1-1, with TRBD1 matching 8 bases. The V gene end was trimmed by 2 bases and the J gene end by 11 bases; junction bases not matched to a gene: 7. CDR3 length: 13 residues. The germline CDR1 and CDR2 sequences are MNHEY and SVGAGI. The DNA for the CDR3 is TGTGCCAGCAGTTACGCCACAGGGGGGGTCGCTTTCTTT. Translation gives CASSYATGGVAFF.

This chain uses TRBV5-1 with TRBJ2-2, with TRBD1 as a possible D gene (5 bases). The CDR3 length is 15 residues. V dropped 1 base and J dropped 5 bases, with 12 bases sitting between them. CDR1 and CDR2 (germline): SGHRS, YFSETQ. CDR3: CASSLSGSDTGELFF. CDR3 nucleotides: TGCGCCAGCAGCTTGTCAGGGTCCGATACCGGGGAGCTGTTTTTT.